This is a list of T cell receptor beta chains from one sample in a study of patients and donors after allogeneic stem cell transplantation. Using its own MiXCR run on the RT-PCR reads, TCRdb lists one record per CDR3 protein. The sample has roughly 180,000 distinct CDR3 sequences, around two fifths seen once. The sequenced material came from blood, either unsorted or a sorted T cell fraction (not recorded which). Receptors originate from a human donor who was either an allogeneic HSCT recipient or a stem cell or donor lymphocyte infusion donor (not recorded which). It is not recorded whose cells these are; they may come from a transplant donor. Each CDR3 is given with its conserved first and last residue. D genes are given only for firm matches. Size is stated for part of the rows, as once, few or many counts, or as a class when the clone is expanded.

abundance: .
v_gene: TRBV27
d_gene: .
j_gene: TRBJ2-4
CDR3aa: CASSLPAVCLAKNIQYF
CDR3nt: TGTGCCAGCAGTTTGCCAGCGGTGTGCCTAGCCAAAAACATTCAGTACTTC

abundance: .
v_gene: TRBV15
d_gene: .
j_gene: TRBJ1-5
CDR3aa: CATSRESLPGIKPQHF
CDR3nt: TGTGCCACCAGCAGAGAATCCCTCCCGGGTATCAAGCCCCAGCATTTT

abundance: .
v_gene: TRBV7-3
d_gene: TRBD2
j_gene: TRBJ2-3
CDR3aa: CASSLKPVGAGVRTDTQYF
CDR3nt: TGTGCCAGCAGCTTAAAACCGGTCGGAGCGGGGGTTCGCACAGATACGCAGTATTTT

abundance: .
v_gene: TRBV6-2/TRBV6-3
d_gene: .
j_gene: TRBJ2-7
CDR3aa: CASSPPDWLSSYEQYF
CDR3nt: TGTGCCAGCAGTCCGCCGGACTGGTTGAGCTCCTACGAGCAGTACTTC

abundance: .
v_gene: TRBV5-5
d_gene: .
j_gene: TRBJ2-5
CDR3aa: CASSPRRKKQETQYF
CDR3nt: TGTGCCAGCAGCCCCCGACGGAAAAAACAAGAGACCCAGTACTTC

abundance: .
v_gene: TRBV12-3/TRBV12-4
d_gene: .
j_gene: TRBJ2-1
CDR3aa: CASSSGQWVSREQFF
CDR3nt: TGTGCCAGCAGTTCTGGACAGTGGGTGTCTCGTGAGCAGTTCTTC

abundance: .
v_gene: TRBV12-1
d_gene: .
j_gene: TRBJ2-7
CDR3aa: CASSAGLAGEGYEQYF
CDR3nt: TGTGCCAGCAGCGCCGGACTAGCGGGAGAAGGCTACGAGCAGTACTTC

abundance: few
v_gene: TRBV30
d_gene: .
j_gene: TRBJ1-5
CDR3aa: CAWSTSNSQPQHF
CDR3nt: TGTGCCTGGAGTACTAGTAACAGTCAGCCCCAGCATTTT

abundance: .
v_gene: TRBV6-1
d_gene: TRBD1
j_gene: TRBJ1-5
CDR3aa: CASSEAGTGPSGNQPQHF
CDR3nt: TGTGCCAGCAGTGAAGCCGGGACAGGGCCGAGCGGCAATCAGCCCCAGCATTTT

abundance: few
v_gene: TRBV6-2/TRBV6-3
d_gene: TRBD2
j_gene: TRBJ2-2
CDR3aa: CASSPLAVGTGELFF
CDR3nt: TGTGCCAGCAGCCCTCTAGCGGTCGGCACCGGGGAGCTGTTTTTT

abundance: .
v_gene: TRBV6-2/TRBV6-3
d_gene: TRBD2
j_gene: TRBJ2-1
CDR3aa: CASSLRTSRGEQFF
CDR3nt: TGTGCCAGCAGTCTAAGGACTAGCCGCGGTGAGCAGTTCTTC

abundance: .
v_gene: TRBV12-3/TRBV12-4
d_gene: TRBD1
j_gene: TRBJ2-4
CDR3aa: CASSPTGVAKNIQYF
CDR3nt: TGTGCCAGCAGCCCAACAGGGGTGGCCAAAAACATTCAGTACTTC

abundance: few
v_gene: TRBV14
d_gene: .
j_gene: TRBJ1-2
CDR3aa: CASSQQGRIYGYTF
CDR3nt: TGTGCCAGCAGCCAGCAGGGAAGAATCTATGGCTACACCTTC

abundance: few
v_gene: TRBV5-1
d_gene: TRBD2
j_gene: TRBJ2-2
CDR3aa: CASSWPTSGNTGELFF
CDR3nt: TGCGCCAGCAGCTGGCCGACTAGCGGGAATACCGGGGAGCTGTTTTTT

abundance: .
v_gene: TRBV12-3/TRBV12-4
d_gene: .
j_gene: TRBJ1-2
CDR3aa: CASSFITGTMNYGYTF
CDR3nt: TGTGCCAGCAGTTTTATCACAGGGACAATGAACTATGGCTACACCTTC

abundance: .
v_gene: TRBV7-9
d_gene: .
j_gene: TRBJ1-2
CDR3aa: CASTLRSNGYTF
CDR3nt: TGTGCCAGCACCCTTCGGAGTAATGGCTACACCTTC

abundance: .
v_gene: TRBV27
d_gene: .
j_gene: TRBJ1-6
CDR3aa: CASSTSPLHF
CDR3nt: TGTGCCAGCAGTACTTCACCCCTCCACTTT

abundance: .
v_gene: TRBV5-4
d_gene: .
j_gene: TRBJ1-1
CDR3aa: CASGQPMNTEAFF
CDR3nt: TGTGCCAGCGGACAGCCCATGAACACTGAAGCTTTCTTT

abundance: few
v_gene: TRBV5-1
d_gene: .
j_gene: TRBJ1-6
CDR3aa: CASSLVGATYNSPLHF
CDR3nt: TGCGCCAGCAGCTTGGTAGGGGCGACCTATAATTCACCCCTCCACTTT

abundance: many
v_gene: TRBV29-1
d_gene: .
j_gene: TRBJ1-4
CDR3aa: CSVERREKLFF
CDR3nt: TGCAGCGTTGAACGGAGAGAAAAACTGTTTTTT

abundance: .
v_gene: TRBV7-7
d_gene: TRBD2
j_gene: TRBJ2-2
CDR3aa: CASSRYSGSGTGELFF
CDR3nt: TGTGCTAGCAGCCGATATAGCGGGAGCGGTACCGGGGAGCTGTTTTTT

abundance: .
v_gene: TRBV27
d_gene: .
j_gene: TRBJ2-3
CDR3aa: CASSFWGSTDTQYF
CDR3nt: TGTGCCAGCAGTTTCTGGGGTAGCACAGATACGCAGTATTTT

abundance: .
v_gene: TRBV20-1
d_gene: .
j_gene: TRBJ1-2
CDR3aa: CSASVPGHPIF
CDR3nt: TGCAGTGCTAGTGTTCCGGGACACCCCATCTTC

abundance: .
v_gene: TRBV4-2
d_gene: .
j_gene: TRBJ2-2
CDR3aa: CASSQAPGQNTGELFF
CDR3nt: TGTGCCAGCAGCCAAGCCCCGGGACAAAACACCGGGGAGCTGTTTTTT

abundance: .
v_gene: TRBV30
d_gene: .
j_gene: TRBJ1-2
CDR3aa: CAIQGVDDTF
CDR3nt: TGTGCCATACAGGGAGTTGACGACACCTTC

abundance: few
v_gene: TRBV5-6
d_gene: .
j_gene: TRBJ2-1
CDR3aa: CASSLVPAGNEQFF
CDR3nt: TGTGCCAGCAGCTTGGTCCCAGCGGGCAATGAGCAGTTCTTC

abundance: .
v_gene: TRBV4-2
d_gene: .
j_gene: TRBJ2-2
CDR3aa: CASSQDMLLGSPNTGELFF
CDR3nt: TGTGCCAGCAGCCAAGATATGCTGCTGGGTTCGCCGAACACCGGGGAGCTGTTTTTT

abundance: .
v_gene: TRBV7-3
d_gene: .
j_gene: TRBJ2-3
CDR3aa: CASSLRVRNTQYF
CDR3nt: TGTGCCAGCAGCTTACGGGTGCGGAATACGCAGTATTTT

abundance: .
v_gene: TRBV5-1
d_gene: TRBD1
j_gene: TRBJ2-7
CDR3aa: CASSLGDRVRQYF
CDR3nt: TGCGCCAGCAGCTTGGGGGACAGGGTTCGGCAGTACTTC

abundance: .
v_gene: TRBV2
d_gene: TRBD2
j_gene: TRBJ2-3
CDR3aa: CASSALAGGPQTDTQYF
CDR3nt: TGTGCCAGCAGCGCACTAGCGGGAGGCCCTCAAACAGATACGCAGTATTTT

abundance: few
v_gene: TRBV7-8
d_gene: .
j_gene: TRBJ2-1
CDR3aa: CASSLGPGGAYNEQFF
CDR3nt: TGTGCCAGCAGCTTAGGTCCGGGCGGGGCCTACAATGAGCAGTTCTTC

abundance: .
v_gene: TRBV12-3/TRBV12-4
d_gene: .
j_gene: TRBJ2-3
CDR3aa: CASSPGHRTDTQYF
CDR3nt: TGTGCCAGCAGCCCGGGACACCGCACAGATACGCAGTATTTT

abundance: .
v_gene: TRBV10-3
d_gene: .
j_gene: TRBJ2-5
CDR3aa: CAISGKTPRQQETQYF
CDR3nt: TGTGCCATCAGTGGCAAGACTCCCCGCCAACAAGAGACCCAGTACTTC

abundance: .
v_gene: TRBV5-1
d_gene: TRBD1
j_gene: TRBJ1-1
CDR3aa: CASSLTGQENTEAFF
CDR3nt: TGCGCCAGCAGCCTAACGGGACAGGAAAACACTGAAGCTTTCTTT

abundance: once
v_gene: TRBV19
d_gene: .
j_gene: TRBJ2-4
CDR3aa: CASSMLGVDGKNIQYF
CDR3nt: TGTGCCAGTAGTATGTTGGGGGTGGACGGCAAAAACATTCAGTACTTC

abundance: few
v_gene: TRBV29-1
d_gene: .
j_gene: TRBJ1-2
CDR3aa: CSVYLDSRNYGYTF
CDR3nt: TGCAGCGTCTATCTGGACAGTCGGAACTATGGCTACACCTTC

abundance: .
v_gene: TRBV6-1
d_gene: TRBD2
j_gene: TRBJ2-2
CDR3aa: CASSELAGGMTGELFF
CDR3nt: TGTGCCAGCAGTGAACTAGCGGGAGGGATGACCGGGGAGCTGTTTTTT

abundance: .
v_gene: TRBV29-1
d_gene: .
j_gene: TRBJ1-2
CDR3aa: CSVADGHYGYTF
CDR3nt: TGCAGCGTCGCGGACGGCCACTATGGCTACACCTTC

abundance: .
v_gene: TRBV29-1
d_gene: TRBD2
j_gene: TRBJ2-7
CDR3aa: CSVGLARSSYEQYF
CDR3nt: TGCAGCGTTGGACTAGCGCGAAGCTCCTACGAGCAGTACTTC

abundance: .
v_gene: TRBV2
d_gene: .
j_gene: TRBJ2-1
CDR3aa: CASSENPRNEQFF
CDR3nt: TGTGCCAGCAGTGAAAACCCCCGGAATGAGCAGTTCTTC

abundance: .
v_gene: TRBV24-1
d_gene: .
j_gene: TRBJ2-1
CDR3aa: CATSDIGAGQFYNEQFF
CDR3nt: TGTGCCACCAGTGATATCGGTGCGGGACAGTTCTACAATGAGCAGTTCTTC

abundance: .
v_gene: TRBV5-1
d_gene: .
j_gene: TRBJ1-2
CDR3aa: CASSLRDTYGYTF
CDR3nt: TGCGCCAGCAGCTTACGGGACACCTATGGCTACACCTTC

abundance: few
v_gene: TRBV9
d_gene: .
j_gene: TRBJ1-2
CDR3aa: CASRDKQSGGYTF
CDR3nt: TGTGCCAGCAGGGACAAACAATCGGGTGGCTACACCTTC

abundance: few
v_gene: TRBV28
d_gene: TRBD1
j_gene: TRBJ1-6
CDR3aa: CASSKRNRGNSPLHF
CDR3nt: TGTGCCAGCAGTAAGAGAAACAGGGGGAATTCACCCCTCCACTTT

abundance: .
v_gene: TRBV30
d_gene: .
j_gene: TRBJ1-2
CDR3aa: CAWTDRTRWDYGYTF
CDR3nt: TGTGCCTGGACCGACCGGACACGGTGGGACTATGGCTACACCTTC

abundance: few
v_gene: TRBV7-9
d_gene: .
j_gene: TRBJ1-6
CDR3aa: CASNVGPQGPNSPLHF
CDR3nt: TGTGCCAGCAACGTCGGGCCACAGGGCCCCAATTCACCCCTCCACTTT

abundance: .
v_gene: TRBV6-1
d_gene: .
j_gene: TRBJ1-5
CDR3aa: CASSEHSSNQPQHF
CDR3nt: TGTGCCAGCAGTGAACACAGTAGCAATCAGCCCCAGCATTTT

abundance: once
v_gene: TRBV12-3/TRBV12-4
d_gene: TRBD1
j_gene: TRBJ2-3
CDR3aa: CASSLFSGGAMSFF
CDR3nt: TGTGCCAGCAGTTTATTTTCAGGGGGCGCCATGTCCTTTTTT

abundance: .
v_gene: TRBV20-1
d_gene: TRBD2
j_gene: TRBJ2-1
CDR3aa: CSARPGLADSYNEQFF
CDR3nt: TGCAGTGCTAGACCGGGACTAGCGGACTCCTACAATGAGCAGTTCTTC